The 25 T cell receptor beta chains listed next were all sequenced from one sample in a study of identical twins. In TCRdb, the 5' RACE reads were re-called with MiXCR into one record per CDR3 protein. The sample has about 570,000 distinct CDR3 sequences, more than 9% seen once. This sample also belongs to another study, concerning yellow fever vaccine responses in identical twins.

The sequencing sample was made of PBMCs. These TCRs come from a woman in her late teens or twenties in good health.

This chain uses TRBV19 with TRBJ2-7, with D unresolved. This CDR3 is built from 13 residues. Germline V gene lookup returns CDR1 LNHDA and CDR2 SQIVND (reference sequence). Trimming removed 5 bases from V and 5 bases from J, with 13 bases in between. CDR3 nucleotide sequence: TGTGCCAGTAGTCCTACAGAGGCCCACGAGCAGTACTTC. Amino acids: CASSPTEAHEQYF.

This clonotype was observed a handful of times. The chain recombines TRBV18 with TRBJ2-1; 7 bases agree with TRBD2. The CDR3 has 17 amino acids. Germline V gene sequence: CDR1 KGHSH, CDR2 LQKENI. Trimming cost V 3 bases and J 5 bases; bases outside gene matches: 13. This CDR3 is CASSPLSAGVGNNEQFF. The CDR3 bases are TGTGCCAGCTCACCCCTCTCGGCGGGAGTGGGAAACAATGAGCAGTTCTTC. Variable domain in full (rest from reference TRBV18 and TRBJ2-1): NAGVMQNPRHLVRRRGQEARLRCSPMKGHSHVYWYRQLPEEGLKFMVYLQKENIIDESGMPKERFSAEFPKEGPSILRIQQVVRGDSAAYFCASSPLSAGVGNNEQFFGPGTRLTVL.

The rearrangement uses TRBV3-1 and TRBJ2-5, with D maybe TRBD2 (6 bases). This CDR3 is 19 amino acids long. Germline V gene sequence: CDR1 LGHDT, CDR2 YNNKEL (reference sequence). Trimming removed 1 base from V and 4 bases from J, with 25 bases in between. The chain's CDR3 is CASSQGLEGTTLGLETQYF. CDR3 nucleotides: TGTGCCAGCAGCCAAGGACTAGAGGGAACCACCCTAGGCTTAGAGACCCAGTACTTC.

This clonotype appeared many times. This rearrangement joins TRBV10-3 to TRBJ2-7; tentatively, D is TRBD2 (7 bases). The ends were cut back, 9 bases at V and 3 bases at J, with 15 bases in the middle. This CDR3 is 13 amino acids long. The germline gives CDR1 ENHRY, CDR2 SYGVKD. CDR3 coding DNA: TGTGCCATTTGGGGGGGGCTCGACTACGAGCAGTACTTC. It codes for CAIWGGLDYEQYF.

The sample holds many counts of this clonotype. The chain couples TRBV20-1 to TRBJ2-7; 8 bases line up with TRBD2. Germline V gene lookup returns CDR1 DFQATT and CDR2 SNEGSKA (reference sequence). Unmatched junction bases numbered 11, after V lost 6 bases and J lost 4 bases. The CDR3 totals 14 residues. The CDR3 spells CSAPSASGFYEQYF. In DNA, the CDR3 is TGCAGTGCCCCGTCAGCTAGCGGGTTTTACGAGCAGTACTTC.

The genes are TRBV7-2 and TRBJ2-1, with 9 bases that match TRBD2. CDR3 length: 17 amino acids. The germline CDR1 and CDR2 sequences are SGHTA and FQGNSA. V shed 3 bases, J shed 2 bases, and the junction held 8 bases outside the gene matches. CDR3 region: CASSFLLREGPYNEQFF. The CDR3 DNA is TGTGCCAGCAGCTTTCTTCTGCGGGAGGGACCCTACAATGAGCAGTTCTTC.

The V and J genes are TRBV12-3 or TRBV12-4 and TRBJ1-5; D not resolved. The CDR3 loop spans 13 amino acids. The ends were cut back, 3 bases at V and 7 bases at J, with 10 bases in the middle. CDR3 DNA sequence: TGTGCCAGCAGTTTTTCAGTCGACCAGCCCCAGCATTTT. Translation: CASSFSVDQPQHF.

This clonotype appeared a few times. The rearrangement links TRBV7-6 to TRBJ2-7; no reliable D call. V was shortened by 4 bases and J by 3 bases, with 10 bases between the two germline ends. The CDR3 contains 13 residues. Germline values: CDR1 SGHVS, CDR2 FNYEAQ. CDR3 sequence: CASSSAMNYEQYF. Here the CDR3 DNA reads TGTGCCAGCAGCTCCGCGATGAACTACGAGCAGTACTTC.

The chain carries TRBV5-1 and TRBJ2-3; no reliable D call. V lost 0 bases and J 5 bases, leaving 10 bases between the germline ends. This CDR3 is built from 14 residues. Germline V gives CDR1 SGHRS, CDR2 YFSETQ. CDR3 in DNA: TGCGCCAGCAGCTTGGAGGTCTCCCTAGATACGCAGTATTTT. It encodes CASSLEVSLDTQYF.

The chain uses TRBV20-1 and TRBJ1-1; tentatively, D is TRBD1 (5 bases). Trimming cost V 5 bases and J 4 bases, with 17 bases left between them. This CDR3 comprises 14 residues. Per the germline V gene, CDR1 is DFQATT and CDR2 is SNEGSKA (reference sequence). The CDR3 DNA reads TGCAGTGCTCCCCGGGAACAGGCGGGCACTGAAGCTTTCTTT. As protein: CSAPREQAGTEAFF.

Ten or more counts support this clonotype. For the CDR3, the DNA is TGTGCCAGCAGCTTTTTTTTATCTAGCGGTACCGGGGAGCTGTTTTTT. It translates to CASSFFLSSGTGELFF. The gene calls are TRBV7-2 and TRBJ2-2; 7 nucleotides match TRBD2. The CDR3 is made up of 16 amino acids. The V segment lost 3 bases and the J segment 5 bases; nucleotides outside the gene matches: 9. Germline CDR1 SGHTA, CDR2 FQGNSA.

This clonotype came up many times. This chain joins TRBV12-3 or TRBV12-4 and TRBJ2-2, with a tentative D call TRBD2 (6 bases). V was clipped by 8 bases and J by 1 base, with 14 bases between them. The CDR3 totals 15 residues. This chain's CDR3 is CASRLARKNTGELFF. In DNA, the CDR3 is TGTGCCAGCCGCCTAGCGAGAAAGAACACCGGGGAGCTGTTTTTT.

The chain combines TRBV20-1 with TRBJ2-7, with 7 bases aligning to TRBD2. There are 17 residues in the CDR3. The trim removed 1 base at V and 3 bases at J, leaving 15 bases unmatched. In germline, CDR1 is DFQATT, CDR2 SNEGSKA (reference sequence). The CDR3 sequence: CSARVLRGLAEDYEQYF. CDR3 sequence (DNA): TGCAGTGCTAGAGTATTAAGGGGTCTAGCGGAGGACTACGAGCAGTACTTC.

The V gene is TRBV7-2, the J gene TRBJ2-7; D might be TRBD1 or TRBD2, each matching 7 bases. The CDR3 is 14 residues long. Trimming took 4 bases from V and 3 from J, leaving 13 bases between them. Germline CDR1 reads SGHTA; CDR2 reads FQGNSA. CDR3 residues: CASSYRGLLYEQYF. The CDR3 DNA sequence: TGTGCCAGCAGCTACAGGGGACTACTCTACGAGCAGTACTTC.

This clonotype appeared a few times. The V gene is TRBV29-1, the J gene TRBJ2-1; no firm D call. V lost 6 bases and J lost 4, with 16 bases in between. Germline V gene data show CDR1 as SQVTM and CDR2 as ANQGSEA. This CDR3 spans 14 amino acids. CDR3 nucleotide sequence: TGCAGCGTCGTGGACGCCTGGGGTTACAATGAGCAGTTCTTC. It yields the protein CSVVDAWGYNEQFF.

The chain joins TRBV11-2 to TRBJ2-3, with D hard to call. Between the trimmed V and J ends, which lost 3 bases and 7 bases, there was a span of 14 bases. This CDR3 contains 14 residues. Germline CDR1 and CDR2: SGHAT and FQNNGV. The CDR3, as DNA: TGTGCCAGCAGCTTCCCACTCCTCGAGAATACGCAGTATTTT. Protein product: CASSFPLLENTQYF.

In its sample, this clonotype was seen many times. The CDR3, as DNA: TGTGCCAGCAGTGACAGGGCAGGTTCCTACGAGCAGTACTTC. Translation: CASSDRAGSYEQYF. V usage is TRBV6-4 and J usage is TRBJ2-7, with D unclear. With 2 bases removed from V and 1 base from J, the gap between germline ends came to 9 bases. Germline CDR1 reads MRHNA; CDR2 reads SNTAGT. The CDR3 runs 14 residues.

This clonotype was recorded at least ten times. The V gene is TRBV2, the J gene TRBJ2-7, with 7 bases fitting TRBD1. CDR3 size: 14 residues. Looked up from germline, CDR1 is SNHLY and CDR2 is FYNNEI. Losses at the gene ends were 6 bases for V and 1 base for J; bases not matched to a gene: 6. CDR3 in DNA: TGTGCCAGCAGCCCCTTGACAGGGTCCTACGAGCAGTACTTC. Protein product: CASSPLTGSYEQYF.

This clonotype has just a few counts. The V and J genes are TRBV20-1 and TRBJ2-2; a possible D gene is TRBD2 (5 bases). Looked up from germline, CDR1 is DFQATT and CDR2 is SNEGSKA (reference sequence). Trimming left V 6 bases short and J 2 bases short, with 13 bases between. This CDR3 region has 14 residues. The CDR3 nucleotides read TGCAGTGCCACCCGGGATTCCAACACCGGGGAGCTGTTTTTT. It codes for CSATRDSNTGELFF.

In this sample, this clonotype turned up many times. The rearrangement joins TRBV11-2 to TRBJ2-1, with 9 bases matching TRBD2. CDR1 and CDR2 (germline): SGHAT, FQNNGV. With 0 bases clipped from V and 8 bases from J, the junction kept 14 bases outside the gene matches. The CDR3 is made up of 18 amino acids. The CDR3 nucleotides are TGTGCCAGCAGCTTAGATCGGCGCGCGGGGGGGCCTAGGGATGAGCAGTTCTTC. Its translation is CASSLDRRAGGPRDEQFF.

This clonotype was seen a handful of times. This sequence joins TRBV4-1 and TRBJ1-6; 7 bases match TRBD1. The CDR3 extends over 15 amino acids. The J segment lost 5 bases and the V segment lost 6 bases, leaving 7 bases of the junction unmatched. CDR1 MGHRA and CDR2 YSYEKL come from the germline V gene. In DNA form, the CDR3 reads TGCGCCAGCAGACAAAGGGACAGTAATAATTCACCCCTCCACTTT. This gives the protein CASRQRDSNNSPLHF.

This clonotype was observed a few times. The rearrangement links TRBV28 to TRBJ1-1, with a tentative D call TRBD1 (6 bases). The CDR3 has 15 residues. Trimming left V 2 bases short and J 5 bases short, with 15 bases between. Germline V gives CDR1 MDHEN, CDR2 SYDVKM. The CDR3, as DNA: TGTGCCAGCAGTTTAGGGGGGCGTGGGGATACTGAAGCTTTCTTT. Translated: CASSLGGRGDTEAFF.

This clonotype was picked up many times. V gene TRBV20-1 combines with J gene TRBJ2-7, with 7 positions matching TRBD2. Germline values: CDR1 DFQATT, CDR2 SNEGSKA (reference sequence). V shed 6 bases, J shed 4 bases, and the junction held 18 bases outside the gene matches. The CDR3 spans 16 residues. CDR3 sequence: CSAYTGPSSGSYEQYF. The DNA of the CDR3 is TGCAGTGCGTATACGGGTCCTAGTAGCGGGTCTTACGAGCAGTACTTC.

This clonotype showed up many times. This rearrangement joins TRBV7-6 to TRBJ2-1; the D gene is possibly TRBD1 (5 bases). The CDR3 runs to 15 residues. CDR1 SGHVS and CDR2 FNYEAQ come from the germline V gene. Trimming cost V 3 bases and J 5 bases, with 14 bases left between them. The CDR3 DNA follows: TGTGCCAGCAGCTTCGGCAGGGTTAGGCACAATGAGCAGTTCTTC. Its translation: CASSFGRVRHNEQFF.

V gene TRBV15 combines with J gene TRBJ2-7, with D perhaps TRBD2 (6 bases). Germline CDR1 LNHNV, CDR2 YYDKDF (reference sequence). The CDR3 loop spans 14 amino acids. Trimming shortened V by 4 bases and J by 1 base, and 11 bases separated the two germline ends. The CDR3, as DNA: TGTGCCACCAGCACCGGGAGCGGGTCCTACGAGCAGTACTTC. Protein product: CATSTGSGSYEQYF.